One sample yielded the 25 T cell receptor beta chains listed below, sequenced in a study of OX40 agonist ivuxolimab in advanced cancers. Clones were sequenced by immunoSEQ multiplex PCR, and TCRdb holds only the in-frame ones, with some missing. The table lists tens of thousands of clones, roughly 84% of them singletons, with 6% to 8% in the top ten. The sequencing here drew on CD4+ or CD8+ T cells sorted from blood, taken in a trial of the OX40 agonist ivuxolimab. The receptors here all came from an adult with an advanced solid tumor such as melanoma, head and neck, liver or kidney cancer.

The CDR3 region is CASSAVKGSSEAFF. The CDR3, as DNA: TGTGCCAGCAGCGCCGTCAAAGGATCTTCTGAAGCTTTCTTT. The chain has TRBV9 and TRBJ1-1; no clear D gene. The germline V gene encodes CDR1 SGDLS and CDR2 YYNGEE. The V and J ends lost 3 bases and 6 bases respectively, with 15 bases between them. This CDR3 contains 14 residues.

V and J are TRBV14 and TRBJ2-4; D is perhaps TRBD1 (6 bases). The CDR3 runs 17 residues. CDR1 and CDR2 (germline): SGHDN, FVKESK. Trimming took off 1 base at V and 0 bases at J, with 13 bases between the two ends. DNA of the CDR3: TGTGCCAGCAGCCAAGGAGGGGGAAGCTTAGCCAAAAACATTCAGTACTTC. The encoded protein is CASSQGGGSLAKNIQYF.

The J gene is TRBJ2-5, the V gene TRBV6-5; weak D call: TRBD1 (5 bases). The DNA end lines up better with TRBJ2-7; the J call may be wrong. CDR3 length: 14 residues. CDR1 is MNHEY, CDR2 SVGAGI, per germline. The CDR3: CAARQGQGVYEQYF. In nucleotides, the CDR3 is TGTGCCGCCCGCCAGGGTCAGGGTGTTTACGAGCAGTACTTC.

This sequence joins TRBV5-6 and TRBJ1-1; D unclear. The CDR3 length is 15 residues. Trimming left V 4 bases short and J 0 bases short, with 13 bases between. Looked up from germline, CDR1 is SGHDT and CDR2 is YYEEEE. The CDR3 loop is CASSPPRSLNTEAFF. In nucleotides, the CDR3 is TGTGCCAGCAGCCCCCCACGGTCTTTGAACACTGAAGCTTTCTTT.

This clone is medium-sized by share. The V call is TRBV30, the J call TRBJ1-2; D gene uncertain. V shed 4 bases and J shed 6 bases, with 12 bases lying between them. This CDR3 comprises 12 residues. CDR1 and CDR2 (germline): GTSNPN, SVGIG (reference sequence). In DNA, the CDR3 is TGTGCCTGGACCGCCTCAGGAGATGGCTACACCTTC. It specifies CAWTASGDGYTF. Combining the CDR3 with reference TRBV30 and TRBJ1-2 gives the whole variable domain SQTIHQWPATLVQPVGSPLSLECTVEGTSNPNLYWYRQAAGRGLQLLFYSVGIGQISSEVPQNLSASRPQDRQFILSSKKLLLSDSGFYLCAWTASGDGYTFGSGTRLTVV.

This sequence joins TRBV19 and TRBJ2-1, with 14 bases identical to TRBD2. The CDR3 consists of 21 residues. CDR1 LNHDA and CDR2 SQIVND come from the germline V gene (reference sequence). V gave up 3 bases and J gave up 0 bases; unmatched junction bases: 13. The CDR3 here is CASSIKYWTSGGPSSYNEQFF. CDR3 sequence (DNA): TGTGCCAGTAGTATCAAATACTGGACTAGCGGGGGGCCTAGCTCCTACAATGAGCAGTTCTTC.

The chain recombines TRBV7-2 with TRBJ2-3; a weak D match, TRBD1 (6 bases). This CDR3 is built from 13 residues. Germline V CDR1 and CDR2: SGHTA, FQGNSA. The ends were cut back, 1 base at V and 5 bases at J, with 7 bases in the middle. Here the CDR3 reads CASSLDREDTQYF. In nucleotides, the CDR3 is TGTGCCAGCAGCTTAGACAGGGAAGATACGCAGTATTTT.

The chain's CDR3 is CASSLGQGGPSGANVLTF. The CDR3 DNA is TGTGCCAGCAGCTTAGGGCAGGGGGGGCCCTCTGGGGCCAACGTCCTGACTTTC. The gene calls are TRBV13 and TRBJ2-6; possibly TRBD1 or TRBD2 for D (7 bases each). Germline-derived CDR1 and CDR2 are PRHDT and FYEKMQ (reference sequence). The CDR3 has 18 residues. Trimming left V 0 bases short and J 0 bases short, with 12 bases between.

The chain links TRBV30 to TRBJ2-4; TRBD1 agrees at 7 bases. The CDR3 covers 15 residues. Unmatched junction bases numbered 2, after V lost 0 bases and J lost 0 bases. The germline gives CDR1 GTSNPN, CDR2 SVGIG (reference sequence). The CDR3 DNA follows: TGTGCCTGGAGTGTACCAGGGGGAGCCAAAAACATTCAGTACTTC. Its protein product is CAWSVPGGAKNIQYF. The full variable domain, its missing parts supplied by reference TRBV30 and TRBJ2-4, is SQTIHQWPATLVQPVGSPLSLECTVEGTSNPNLYWYRQAAGRGLQLLFYSVGIGQISSEVPQNLSASRPQDRQFILSSKKLLLSDSGFYLCAWSVPGGAKNIQYFGAGTRLSVL.

V usage is TRBV9 and J usage is TRBJ1-1; 9 bases map to TRBD1. Looked up from germline, CDR1 is SGDLS and CDR2 is YYNGEE. The V segment lost 0 bases and the J segment 7 bases; nucleotides outside the gene matches: 4. This CDR3 region has 14 residues. The CDR3 protein is CASSVEGQGDEAFF. The CDR3 DNA sequence: TGTGCCAGCAGCGTAGAGGGACAGGGAGATGAAGCTTTCTTT.

The rearrangement links TRBV11-2 to TRBJ1-4, with TRBD1 matching over 9 bases. The CDR3 runs to 18 residues. The V gene's germline CDR1 is SGHAT and CDR2 FQNNGV. The V segment lost 0 bases and the J segment 3 bases; nucleotides outside the gene matches: 8. The CDR3 DNA follows: TGTGCCAGCAGCTTAGAGAGACAGGGGGTCACCTCTAATGAAAAACTGTTTTTT. Its translation is CASSLERQGVTSNEKLFF.

The chain uses TRBV5-5 and TRBJ2-3; 8 positions agree with TRBD2. This CDR3 has 14 amino acids. The germline CDR1 and CDR2 sequences are SGHKS and YYEKEE (reference sequence). Trimming cost V 5 bases and J 0 bases; bases outside gene matches: 2. This CDR3 reads CASSLAGSTDTQYF. The DNA for the CDR3 is TGTGCCAGCAGTTTAGCGGGGAGCACAGATACGCAGTATTTT.

The gene calls are TRBV2 and TRBJ1-5, with D hard to call. Germline lookup yields CDR1 SNHLY and CDR2 FYNNEI. This CDR3 has 14 residues. The V end lost 6 bases, the J end lost 2 bases, and 11 bases lay between the germline ends. The CDR3 spells CASSRKEGNQPQHF. The CDR3 DNA follows: TGTGCCAGCAGCCGGAAGGAGGGCAATCAGCCCCAGCATTTT.

V and J are TRBV11-2 and TRBJ2-2, with 7 nucleotides matching TRBD2. The J segment lost 2 bases and the V segment lost 5 bases, leaving 14 bases of the junction unmatched. Germline-derived CDR1 and CDR2 are SGHAT and FQNNGV. The CDR3 is 18 residues long. As DNA, the CDR3 is TGTGCCAGCAGCCCCAGCGACCCTCGGACTAGTAACACCGGGGAGCTGTTTTTT. Its protein product is CASSPSDPRTSNTGELFF.

The chain joins TRBV19 to TRBJ2-7; the D gene is possibly TRBD2 (5 bases). Germline values: CDR1 LNHDA, CDR2 SQIVND (reference sequence). The ends were cut back, 1 base at V and 6 bases at J, with 19 bases in the middle. This CDR3 has 16 residues. The DNA of the CDR3 is TGTGCCAGTAGTATAGTCCGGGCGGGCAGCCCTAGCGAGCAGTACTTC. This codes for CASSIVRAGSPSEQYF.

V usage is TRBV7-6 and J usage is TRBJ1-1, with TRBD1 as a possible D gene (6 bases). The CDR3 covers 14 residues. Germline V CDR1 and CDR2: SGHVS, FNYEAQ. V lost 5 bases to trimming and J lost 10 bases, with 20 bases between them. The CDR3, as DNA: TGTGCCAGCAGCCCATTGAGGGGGGCTGTAGGAGCTTTCTTT. Its translation: CASSPLRGAVGAFF.

The V and J genes are TRBV7-9 and TRBJ2-7, with D possibly being TRBD2 (5 bases). Germline CDR1 reads SEHNR; CDR2 reads FQNEAQ (reference sequence). The V end lost 0 bases, the J end lost 7 bases, and 16 bases lay between the germline ends. This CDR3 comprises 15 residues. As DNA, the CDR3 is TGTGCCAGCAGCTTAGCGACGGACTGGGTGGTGGAGCAGTACTTC. Translated, it gives CASSLATDWVVEQYF. Full variable domain (rest looked up from reference TRBV7-9 and TRBJ2-7): DTGVSQNPRHKITKRGQNVTFRCDPISEHNRLYWYRQTLGQGPEFLTYFQNEAQLEKSRLLSDRFSAERPKGSFSTLEIQRTEQGDSAMYLCASSLATDWVVEQYFGPGTRLTVT.

V usage is TRBV15 and J usage is TRBJ2-2; TRBD1 matches at 8 bases. Trimming took 1 base from V and 7 from J; bases not matched to a gene: 8. The CDR3 is 16 amino acids. Germline V gene sequence: CDR1 LNHNV, CDR2 YYDKDF (reference sequence). The CDR3 here is CATSRGSGGRSGELFF. The CDR3 DNA sequence: TGTGCCACCAGCAGAGGTTCAGGGGGCCGTAGCGGGGAGCTGTTTTTT.

V gene TRBV7-8 combines with J gene TRBJ2-7, with 7 bases that match TRBD1. The CDR3 spans 14 residues. The germline V gene encodes CDR1 SGHVS and CDR2 FQNEAQ. With 5 bases clipped from V and 6 bases from J, the junction kept 10 bases outside the gene matches. The CDR3 here is CASSLNRGAGEQYF. The CDR3 region has the DNA TGTGCCAGCAGCCTCAACAGGGGCGCGGGCGAGCAGTACTTC. Full variable domain (outside the CDR3, taken from reference TRBV7-8 and TRBJ2-7): GAGVSQSPRYKVAKRGQDVALRCDPISGHVSLFWYQQALGQGPEFLTYFQNEAQLDKSGLPSDRFFAERPEGSVSTLKIQRTQQEDSAVYLCASSLNRGAGEQYFGPGTRLTVT.

J is TRBJ1-1 and V is TRBV28; unclear D gene. CDR1 and CDR2 from the germline V gene are MDHEN and SYDVKM. The CDR3 contains 13 residues. Trimming pared 7 bases from V and 1 base from J, leaving 10 bases between. The CDR3 sequence: CASIRPENTEAFF. The CDR3 bases are TGTGCCAGCATTAGACCAGAGAACACTGAAGCTTTCTTT.

The rearrangement uses TRBV29-1 and TRBJ1-1, with a possible D match to TRBD1 (5 bases). In germline, CDR1 is SQVTM, CDR2 ANQGSEA. This CDR3 is built from 14 residues. V was pared by 7 bases and J by 1 base, with 16 bases between. This CDR3 reads CSAPGANPNTEAFF. CDR3 coding DNA: TGCAGCGCTCCTGGGGCCAACCCGAACACTGAAGCTTTCTTT.

This chain links TRBV2 with TRBJ2-1; 7 bases are a match to TRBD2. CDR3 length: 11 amino acids. The trim removed 9 bases at V and 12 bases at J, leaving 8 bases unmatched. CDR1 SNHLY and CDR2 FYNNEI come from the germline V gene. The CDR3 spells CASRASGLQFF. CDR3 DNA sequence: TGTGCCAGTAGAGCTAGCGGACTGCAGTTCTTC.

The J gene is TRBJ1-2, the V gene TRBV4-3; a possible D gene is TRBD1 (5 bases). This CDR3 has 15 residues. The germline V and J ends were trimmed by 0 bases and 0 bases, with 8 bases remaining between them. From germline, CDR1 is LGHNA and CDR2 YSLEER. As DNA, the CDR3 is TGCGCCAGCAGCCAAGAGACAGCCACTAACTATGGCTACACCTTC. This sequence encodes CASSQETATNYGYTF.

A few counts support this clone. The genes are TRBV5-1 and TRBJ2-1; D not resolved. V was cut by 0 bases and J by 4 bases, with 5 bases left in between. The germline V gene encodes CDR1 SGHRS and CDR2 YFSETQ. CDR3 length: 13 amino acids. This CDR3 reads CASSLDGYNEQFF. DNA for the CDR3: TGCGCCAGCAGCTTGGATGGGTACAATGAGCAGTTCTTC.

This chain connects TRBV6-1 to TRBJ1-1, with D tentatively TRBD1 (5 bases). The V gene's germline CDR1 is MNHNS and CDR2 SASEGT. The CDR3 spans 15 residues. V lost 4 bases to trimming and J lost 5 bases, with 17 bases between them. The CDR3 spells CASSGGTALWTEAFF. Here the CDR3 DNA reads TGTGCCAGCAGTGGGGGGACGGCTCTATGGACTGAAGCTTTCTTT.